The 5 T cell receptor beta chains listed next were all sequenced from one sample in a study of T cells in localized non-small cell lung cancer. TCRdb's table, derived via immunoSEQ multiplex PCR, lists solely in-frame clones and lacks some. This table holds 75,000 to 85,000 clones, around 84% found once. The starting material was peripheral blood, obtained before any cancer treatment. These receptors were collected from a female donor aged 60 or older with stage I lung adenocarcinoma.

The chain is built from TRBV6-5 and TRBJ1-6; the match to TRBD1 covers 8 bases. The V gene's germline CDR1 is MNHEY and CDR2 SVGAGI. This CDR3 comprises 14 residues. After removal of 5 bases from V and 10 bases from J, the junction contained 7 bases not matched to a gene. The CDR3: CASSHWTGNSPLHF. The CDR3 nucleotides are TGTGCCAGCAGTCACTGGACAGGGAACTCACCCCTCCACTTT.

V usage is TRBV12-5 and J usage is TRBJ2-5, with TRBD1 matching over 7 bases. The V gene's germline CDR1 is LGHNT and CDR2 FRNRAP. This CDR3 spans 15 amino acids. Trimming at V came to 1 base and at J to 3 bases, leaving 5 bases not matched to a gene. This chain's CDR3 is CASGLEEGAKETQYF. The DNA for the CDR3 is TGTGCTAGTGGTTTGGAAGAGGGGGCGAAAGAGACCCAGTACTTC.

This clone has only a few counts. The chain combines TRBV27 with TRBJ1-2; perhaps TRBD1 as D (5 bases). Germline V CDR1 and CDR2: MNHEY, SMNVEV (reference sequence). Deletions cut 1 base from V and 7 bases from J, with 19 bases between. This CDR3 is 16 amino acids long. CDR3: CASSLWAGTPTSGYTF. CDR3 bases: TGTGCCAGCAGTTTATGGGCCGGGACTCCAACTTCTGGCTACACCTTC.

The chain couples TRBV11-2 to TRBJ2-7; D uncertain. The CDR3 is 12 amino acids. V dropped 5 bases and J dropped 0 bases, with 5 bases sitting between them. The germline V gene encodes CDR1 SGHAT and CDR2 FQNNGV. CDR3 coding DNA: TGTGCCAGCAGCCCTAGCTCCTACGAGCAGTACTTC. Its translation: CASSPSSYEQYF.

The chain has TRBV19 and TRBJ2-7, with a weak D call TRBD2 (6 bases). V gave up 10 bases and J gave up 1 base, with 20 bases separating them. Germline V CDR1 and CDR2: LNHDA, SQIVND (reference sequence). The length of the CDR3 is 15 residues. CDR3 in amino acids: CATLNNGGMSYEQYF. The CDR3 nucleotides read TGTGCCACTTTAAACAATGGCGGGATGTCCTACGAGCAGTACTTC.